A single sample gave rise to the 13 T cell receptor beta chains below, sequenced in a study of T cell responses to AZD1222 COVID-19 vaccine. TCRdb keeps only in-frame clones here, not all; method: immunoSEQ multiplex PCR. The table shows 85,000 to 130,000 clones, with roughly 88% occurring only once. Here the sequenced sample was peripheral blood, taken on day 0 of AZD1222 vaccination. The source is an adult in good health.

CDR3 DNA: TGCGCCAGCAGCTTGCAGGGAATTAACTATGGCTACACCTTC. This gives the protein CASSLQGINYGYTF. This chain connects TRBV5-1 to TRBJ1-2, with D possibly matching TRBD1 (5 bases). The V and J ends lost 1 base and 1 base respectively, with 8 bases between them. The CDR3 runs to 14 residues. Germline lookup yields CDR1 SGHRS and CDR2 YFSETQ.

This chain joins TRBV15 and TRBJ1-4, with D hard to call. Germline V lookup: CDR1 LNHNV, CDR2 YYDKDF (reference sequence). CDR3 length: 15 residues. V was clipped by 3 bases and J by 0 bases, with 8 bases between them. The CDR3 spells CATSSRGPTNEKLFF. In nucleotides, the CDR3 is TGTGCCACCAGCAGTCGTGGTCCAACTAATGAAAAACTGTTTTTT.

The CDR3 bases are TGTGCCAGTAACTCGGGACCGCGTACCGGGTTCCAAGAGACCCAGTACTTC. It encodes CASNSGPRTGFQETQYF. This chain uses TRBV19 with TRBJ2-5; the D gene could be TRBD1 or TRBD2 (5 bases each). Germline V lookup: CDR1 LNHDA, CDR2 SQIVND (reference sequence). CDR3 length: 17 amino acids. Trimming removed 7 bases from V and 1 base from J, with 22 bases in between.

The rearrangement links TRBV10-3 to TRBJ2-2; D possibly corresponds to TRBD2 (5 bases). The V and J ends lost 6 bases and 1 base respectively, with 9 bases between them. Germline V CDR1 and CDR2: ENHRY, SYGVKD. CDR3 size: 14 residues. The CDR3 bases are TGTGCCATCAGGGATAGCGTGAACACCGGGGAGCTGTTTTTT. It yields the protein CAIRDSVNTGELFF.

The V gene is TRBV4-3, the J gene TRBJ2-1; maybe TRBD1 (5 bases). With 5 bases removed from V and 9 bases from J, the gap between germline ends came to 8 bases. Germline CDR1 is LGHNA and CDR2 is YSLEER. The CDR3 spans 11 residues. This CDR3 is CASSIGVEQFF. CDR3 sequence (DNA): TGCGCCAGCAGCATAGGGGTTGAGCAGTTCTTC.

V gene TRBV7-8 combines with J gene TRBJ2-5; D is unresolved. Trimming took 1 base from V and 4 from J, leaving 13 bases between them. The CDR3 runs 15 residues. Per the germline V gene, CDR1 is SGHVS and CDR2 is FQNEAQ. CDR3 coding DNA: TGTGCCAGCAGCTTAGTTAGGGTGTCGGGAGAGACCCAGTACTTC. Residues: CASSLVRVSGETQYF.

Written as DNA, the CDR3 is TGTGCCAGCAGCTTAGGCTTCCTGTTGAATGAGCAGTTCTTC. Translation gives CASSLGFLLNEQFF. This chain joins TRBV7-2 and TRBJ2-1; D not resolved. The CDR3 loop spans 14 amino acids. CDR1 is SGHTA and CDR2 is FQGNSA in the germline V gene. V was shortened by 1 base and J by 7 bases, with 11 bases between the two germline ends.

The chain employs TRBV28 and TRBJ1-6, with D possibly matching TRBD1 (6 bases). The CDR3 runs to 15 residues. The germline CDR1 and CDR2 sequences are MDHEN and SYDVKM. V was shortened by 4 bases and J by 8 bases, with 15 bases between the two germline ends. CDR3 loop: CASSSLQGPYSPLHF. The DNA for the CDR3 is TGTGCCAGCAGTTCCCTACAGGGACCCTATTCACCCCTCCACTTT.

This clone was seen only once. CDR3 residues: CASSLRRLNQPQHF. The DNA of the CDR3 is TGTGCCAGCAGTCTGAGGCGGCTCAATCAGCCCCAGCATTTT. The rearrangement uses TRBV21-1 and TRBJ1-5. TRBV21-1 represents a pseudogene. This CDR3 has 14 residues.

This chain connects TRBV3-1 (or the pseudogene TRBV3-2) to TRBJ1-1; the match to TRBD1 covers 7 bases. This CDR3 has 14 residues. Germline values: CDR1 LGHDT, CDR2 YNNKEL (reference sequence). With 5 bases clipped from V and 3 bases from J, the junction kept 6 bases outside the gene matches. The CDR3 nucleotides read TGTGCCAGCAGCAGGAACGGACAGGACACTGAAGCTTTCTTT. Residues: CASSRNGQDTEAFF.

About this clone itself: The same CDR3 can be traced to other DNA sequences in this sample. The chain recombines TRBV19 with TRBJ1-1, with 8 bases identical to TRBD1. Germline CDR1 reads LNHDA; CDR2 reads SQIVND (reference sequence). The CDR3 is 14 amino acids. Losses at the gene ends were 4 bases for V and 4 bases for J; bases not matched to a gene: 5. Here the CDR3 DNA reads TGTGCCAGTAGTACCGGACAGGGAAGCACTGAAGCTTTCTTT. Translation: CASSTGQGSTEAFF.

The CDR3 loop reads CSAETGNTQYF. The CDR3 DNA follows: TGCAGTGCGGAGACAGGGAACACGCAGTATTTT. The rearrangement uses TRBV20-1 and TRBJ2-3; 7 nucleotides match TRBD1. Germline values: CDR1 DFQATT, CDR2 SNEGSKA (reference sequence). The CDR3 length is 11 residues. The trim removed 6 bases at V and 9 bases at J, leaving 6 bases unmatched.

CDR3 sequence: CASSEHGTGELFF. The CDR3 DNA reads as TGTGCCAGCAGCGAGCACGGCACCGGGGAGCTGTTTTTT. The genes are TRBV7-3 and TRBJ2-2; no reliable D call. This CDR3 is 13 amino acids long. Trimming shortened V by 5 bases and J by 4 bases, and 8 bases separated the two germline ends. CDR1 SGHTA and CDR2 FQGTGA come from the germline V gene.